This paragraph reports one T cell receptor beta chain. Antigen: not known. Measured with immunoSEQ multiplex PCR; TCRdb has only the in-frame clones, and not every one. The sample has almost 80,000 clones, about nine tenths seen once. The data were taken from a study of T cell responses to AZD1222 COVID-19 vaccine. Findings and caveats of the study: The study found Spike-specific TCR breadth and depth rose after two AZD1222 doses. Donor demographics were predominantly white British with a female majority; clonal diversity may be underestimated.

Sample: peripheral blood, taken on day 0 of AZD1222 vaccination. This TCR came from an adult in good health.

The CDR3 DNA reads TGTGCCAGCAGCCCGACAGGGAGCCCCTACAATGAGCAGTTCTTC. Amino acid sequence: CASSPTGSPYNEQFF. The chain links TRBV3-1 (or the pseudogene TRBV3-2) to TRBJ2-1, with TRBD1 matching 7 bases. Losses at the gene ends were 4 bases for V and 2 bases for J; bases not matched to a gene: 5. CDR1 is LGHDT, CDR2 YNNKEL, per germline (reference sequence). This CDR3 is built from 15 residues.